This TCR beta chain was captured in a study of T-cell reconstitution after alpha-beta-depleted transplantation in children. General study points: Reportedly, roughly two months post-transplant, alpha-beta T cells arose from several hundred expanded graft clones. Surviving recipient T cells and thymic progenitors accounted for the high day-60 TCRbeta diversity observed in some patients.

As it was prepared, the TCRbeta library received unique molecular identifiers. TCRdb re-analysed the PCR reads in MiXCR, keeping a single row per CDR3 protein. The table has about 240,000 distinct CDR3 sequences, 20% to 30% seen once. Only a few counts were recorded for this clonotype. The target antigen is unknown. The V and J ends lost 3 bases and 3 bases, in that order; junction bases with no gene match: 6. This CDR3 contains 14 residues. Germline CDR1 reads SQVTM; CDR2 reads ANQGSEA. The starting material was PBMCs, obtained before TCRalphabeta/CD19-depleted stem cell transplant. This chain uses TRBV29-1 with TRBJ2-7, with 9 bases matching TRBD1. This clonotype originated in a girl aged 2 to 9 with Fanconi anemia, due to receive a stem cell transplant. The chain's CDR3 is CSVEVGQGYYEQYF. CDR3 nucleotide sequence: TGCAGCGTTGAGGTGGGACAGGGCTACTACGAGCAGTACTTC.